These 18 T cell receptor beta chains came from one sample sequenced in a study of CD8+ T cells in alopecia areata. Treatment denoted: oral pan-JAK inhibitor, 5-10 mg twice daily. Sequencing relied on a cDNA template that was reverse transcribed from extracted RNA. Data came from immunoSEQ multiplex PCR; TCRdb stores just in-frame clones and leaves some out. The sample lists 170,000 or so clones; about 55% were seen once. Sequenced here: CD8+ T cells sorted from blood, sampled at week 24, from a patient treated with tofacitinib. The receptors here all came from a human donor with alopecia areata.

CDR3 DNA: TGCGCCAGCAGCCAAGCACAGGGTGGGGTTATGAACACTGAAGCTTTCTTT. Protein sequence: CASSQAQGGVMNTEAFF. The genes are TRBV4-1 and TRBJ1-1, with D perhaps matching TRBD1 (6 bases). Looked up from germline, CDR1 is MGHRA and CDR2 is YSYEKL. The germline V and J ends were trimmed by 1 base and 0 bases, with 15 bases remaining between them. This CDR3 region has 17 residues.

This clone was counted a single time. The chain couples TRBV25-1 to TRBJ2-4, with D tentatively TRBD2 (5 bases). This CDR3 has 16 amino acids. The ends were cut back, 2 bases at V and 8 bases at J, with 19 bases in the middle. Germline V gene sequence: CDR1 MGHDK, CDR2 SYGVNS. The DNA for the CDR3 is TGTGCCAGCAGTGAAATGGTCGGAGGAGGTGCGGACATTCAGTACTTC. Protein: CASSEMVGGGADIQYF.

The rearrangement uses TRBV7-3 and TRBJ2-2; D call uncertain. V lost 2 bases and J 1 base, leaving 14 bases between the germline ends. CDR1 and CDR2 from the germline V gene are SGHTA and FQGTGA. The length of the CDR3 is 17 residues. CDR3 amino acids: CASSLVSGDGNTGELFF. The CDR3 DNA follows: TGTGCCAGCAGCTTAGTATCTGGGGATGGGAACACCGGGGAGCTGTTTTTT.

This CDR3 is CASSTDRDDQPQHF. CDR3 in DNA: TGTGCCAGCAGCACGGACAGGGATGATCAGCCCCAGCATTTT. The chain combines TRBV27 with TRBJ1-5, with TRBD1 identical over 8 bases. V was clipped by 6 bases and J by 5 bases; unmatched bases: 6. Germline V lookup: CDR1 MNHEY, CDR2 SMNVEV (reference sequence). The CDR3 loop spans 14 amino acids.

V usage is TRBV7-9 and J usage is TRBJ1-2; perhaps TRBD1 as D (5 bases). The CDR3 is 12 residues long. Germline CDR1 and CDR2: SEHNR and FQNEAQ (reference sequence). Trimming pared 10 bases from V and 4 bases from J, leaving 13 bases between. CDR3 DNA sequence: TGTGCCACCATGGGGCAGGTCTATGGCTACACCTTC. Translation gives CATMGQVYGYTF.

The chain couples TRBV30 to TRBJ1-1, with TRBD1 matching 7 bases. There are 13 residues in the CDR3. With V trimmed by 8 bases and J by 1 base, 7 bases remained unmatched. Germline V gene data show CDR1 as GTSNPN and CDR2 as SVGIG (reference sequence). Here the CDR3 reads CATRQGRNTEAFF. The DNA for the CDR3 is TGTGCCACCCGACAGGGTAGGAACACTGAAGCTTTCTTT.

In this sample, this clone turned up a few times. This chain uses TRBV5-6 with TRBJ2-2; D is possibly TRBD1 or TRBD2 (5 bases each). Trimming took off 3 bases at V and 4 bases at J, with 10 bases between the two ends. CDR1 SGHDT and CDR2 YYEEEE come from the germline V gene. CDR3 size: 14 residues. The CDR3 loop reads CASSWGTGTGELFF. The CDR3 DNA follows: TGTGCCAGCAGCTGGGGGACGGGCACCGGGGAGCTGTTTTTT.

This chain links TRBV7-6 with TRBJ2-7, with TRBD2 as a possible D gene (6 bases). The CDR3 covers 16 residues. V lost 5 bases to trimming and J lost 5 bases, with 22 bases between them. The germline gives CDR1 SGHVS, CDR2 FNYEAQ. Here the CDR3 DNA reads TGTGCCAGCAGCCCGTCTGGGGGACTCCTCGTTGACGAGCAGTACTTC. Its translation: CASSPSGGLLVDEQYF. The full variable domain, rest sourced from reference TRBV7-6 and TRBJ2-7, is GAGVSQSPRYKVTKRGQDVALRCDPISGHVSLYWYRQALGQGPEFLTYFNYEAQQDKSGLPNDRFSAERPEGSISTLTIQRTEQRDSAMYRCASSPSGGLLVDEQYFGPGTRLTVT.

The genes are TRBV7-2 and TRBJ1-2; a weak D match, TRBD1 (6 bases). V lost 3 bases, J lost 5 bases, and 13 bases lay in between. The CDR3 covers 14 residues. Germline CDR1 reads SGHTA; CDR2 reads FQGNSA. CDR3 protein: CASSLGGGVYGYTF. In DNA form, the CDR3 reads TGTGCCAGCAGCTTGGGAGGGGGAGTTTATGGCTACACCTTC.

This clone was counted once. The chain carries TRBV30 and TRBJ2-3; 9 nucleotides line up with TRBD1. The germline V gene encodes CDR1 GTSNPN and CDR2 SVGIG (reference sequence). J was trimmed by 6 bases and V by 5 bases; bases with no gene match: 12. This CDR3 is built from 15 residues. The CDR3, as DNA: TGTGCCTGGCAACAGGGGGCCGACCCTGGGGATACGCAGTATTTT. The encoded protein is CAWQQGADPGDTQYF.

This clone has a count of ten or more. The chain has TRBV29-1 and TRBJ1-1; D gene unclear. Germline V CDR1 and CDR2: SQVTM, ANQGSEA. Trimming took off 3 bases at V and 1 base at J, with 12 bases between the two ends. CDR3 length: 14 amino acids. CDR3 bases: TGCAGCGTTGAGTTTGGGCAAACGAACACTGAAGCTTTCTTT. It yields the protein CSVEFGQTNTEAFF.

The chain is built from TRBV7-2 and TRBJ2-7; TRBD1 matches at 9 bases. The V gene end was trimmed by 5 bases and the J gene end by 3 bases; junction bases not matched to a gene: 5. Looked up from germline, CDR1 is SGHTA and CDR2 is FQGNSA. The CDR3 runs to 14 residues. The CDR3 DNA sequence: TGTGCCAGCAGCCCCTCGGGACAGGGCTACGAGCAGTACTTC. This encodes CASSPSGQGYEQYF. The full variable domain, its missing parts supplied by reference TRBV7-2 and TRBJ2-7, is GAGVSQSPSNKVTEKGKDVELRCDPISGHTALYWYRQSLGQGLEFLIYFQGNSAPDKSGLPSDRFSAERTGGSVSTLTIQRTQQEDSAVYLCASSPSGQGYEQYFGPGTRLTVT.

This chain uses TRBV9 with TRBJ2-3; D call uncertain. The CDR3 is made up of 14 amino acids. From germline, CDR1 is SGDLS and CDR2 YYNGEE. V lost 7 bases, J lost 0 bases, and 12 bases lay in between. DNA of the CDR3: TGTGCCAGCTGTCCCTCGGACAGCACAGATACGCAGTATTTT. Its translation: CASCPSDSTDTQYF.

This clone was recorded a few times. CDR3 residues: CASSYGTGADTQYF. CDR3 coding DNA: TGTGCCAGCAGTTACGGTACAGGGGCAGATACGCAGTATTTT. This chain joins TRBV6-6 and TRBJ2-3; 7 nucleotides match TRBD1. The junction had 3 bases not matched to a gene; V was cut back by 2 bases and J by 4 bases. Germline V gene lookup returns CDR1 MNHNY and CDR2 SVGAGI (reference sequence). The CDR3 sequence is 14 residues long.

V usage is TRBV30 and J usage is TRBJ2-1, with D unresolved. The CDR3 spans 11 residues. Trimming took off 2 bases at V and 8 bases at J, with 7 bases between the two ends. CDR1 GTSNPN and CDR2 SVGIG come from the germline V gene (reference sequence). The CDR3: CAWSIPDEQFF. The CDR3 coding sequence is TGTGCCTGGAGTATTCCGGATGAGCAGTTCTTC.

The chain employs TRBV29-1 and TRBJ2-1; TRBD1 matches 10 bases. The CDR3 is 18 residues long. V shed 3 bases and J 0 bases; nucleotides not matched to a gene: 11. The germline V gene encodes CDR1 SQVTM and CDR2 ANQGSEA. In nucleotides, the CDR3 is TGCAGCGTTGAGGGGACAGGGGTCCTGCCTAGCTCCTACAATGAGCAGTTCTTC. Translation gives CSVEGTGVLPSSYNEQFF.

J is TRBJ2-6 and V is TRBV4-1; D remains unclear. Trimming took 2 bases from V and 4 from J, leaving 9 bases between them. The CDR3 contains 15 residues. CDR1 is MGHRA, CDR2 YSYEKL, per germline. This CDR3 reads CASSQFDGGANVLTF. The DNA of the CDR3 is TGCGCCAGCAGCCAATTTGACGGAGGGGCCAACGTCCTGACTTTC.

The chain links TRBV27 to TRBJ2-2; D unresolved. CDR1 and CDR2 from the germline V gene are MNHEY and SMNVEV (reference sequence). The CDR3 length is 12 residues. Trimming cost V 3 bases and J 4 bases, with 3 bases left between them. The CDR3 loop reads CASSFGTGELFF. CDR3 in DNA: TGTGCCAGCAGTTTTGGCACCGGGGAGCTGTTTTTT.